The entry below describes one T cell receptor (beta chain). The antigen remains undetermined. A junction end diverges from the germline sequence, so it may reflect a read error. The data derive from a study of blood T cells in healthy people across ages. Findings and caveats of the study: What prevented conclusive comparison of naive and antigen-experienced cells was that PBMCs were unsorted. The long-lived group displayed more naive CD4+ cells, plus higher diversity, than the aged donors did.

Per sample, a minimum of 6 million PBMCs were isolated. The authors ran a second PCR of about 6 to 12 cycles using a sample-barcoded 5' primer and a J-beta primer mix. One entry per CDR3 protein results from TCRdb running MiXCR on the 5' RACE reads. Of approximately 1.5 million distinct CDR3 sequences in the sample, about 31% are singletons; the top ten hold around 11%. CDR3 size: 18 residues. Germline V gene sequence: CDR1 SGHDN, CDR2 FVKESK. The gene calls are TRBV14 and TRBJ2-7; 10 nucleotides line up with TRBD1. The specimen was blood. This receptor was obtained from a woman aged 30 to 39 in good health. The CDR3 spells CASSHKTGGWGLYYGQYF. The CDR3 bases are TGTGCCAGCAGCCACAAGACAGGGGGCTGGGGCTTATACTACGGGCAGTACTTC. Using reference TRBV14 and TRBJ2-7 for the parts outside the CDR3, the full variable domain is EAGVTQFPSHSVIEKGQTVTLRCDPISGHDNLYWYRRVMGKEIKFLLHFVKESKQDESGMPNNRFLAERTGGTYSTLKVQPAELEDSGVYFCASSHKTGGWGLYYGQYFGPGTRLTVT.